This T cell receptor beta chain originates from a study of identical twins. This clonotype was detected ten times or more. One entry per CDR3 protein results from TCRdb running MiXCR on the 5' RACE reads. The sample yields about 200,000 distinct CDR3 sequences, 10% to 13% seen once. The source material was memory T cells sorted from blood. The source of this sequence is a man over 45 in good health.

The CDR3: CSAISANTGELFF. CDR3 sequence (DNA): TGCAGTGCCATCTCGGCGAACACCGGGGAGCTGTTTTTT. This chain joins TRBV20-1 and TRBJ2-2; no clear D gene. V lost 6 bases and J 0 bases, leaving 8 bases between the germline ends. CDR3 length equals 13 residues. Germline CDR1 is DFQATT and CDR2 is SNEGSKA (reference sequence).